Below are 14 T cell receptor beta chains sequenced from a single sample in a study of cytomegalovirus exposure and HLA in healthy donors. PCR employed 60 Vbeta and 13 Jbeta primers. Generated by immunoSEQ multiplex PCR, the TCRdb table keeps only in-frame clones and is missing some. The data hold 100,000 to 150,000 clones, with around 82% observed a single time. The source material was PBMCs. These receptors all stem from a female donor in good health and CMV-seronegative.

This chain connects TRBV28 to TRBJ2-7; the match to TRBD2 covers 11 bases. The length of the CDR3 is 14 residues. V shed 6 bases and J 3 bases; nucleotides not matched to a gene: 4. Germline-derived CDR1 and CDR2 are MDHEN and SYDVKM. The CDR3 DNA sequence: TGTGCCAGCAGGCTAGCGGGAGGAGTCTACGAGCAGTACTTC. This codes for CASRLAGGVYEQYF. Complete variable domain (other parts from reference TRBV28 and TRBJ2-7): DVKVTQSSRYLVKRTGEKVFLECVQDMDHENMFWYRQDPGLGLRLIYFSYDVKMKEKGDIPEGYSVSREKKERFSLILESASTNQTSMYLCASRLAGGVYEQYFGPGTRLTVT.

This rearrangement joins TRBV28 to TRBJ1-1; 8 bases match TRBD1. Trimming removed 4 bases from V and 5 bases from J; junction bases left unmatched: 9. From germline, CDR1 is MDHEN and CDR2 SYDVKM. There are 15 residues in the CDR3. CDR3 in DNA: TGTGCCAGCAGTTCTCTAGACAGGGGTGGTACTGAAGCTTTCTTT. Its protein is CASSSLDRGGTEAFF.

The chain carries TRBV5-5 and TRBJ1-4; D call uncertain. The CDR3 covers 15 residues. The germline V and J ends were trimmed by 1 base and 4 bases, with 11 bases remaining between them. Germline values: CDR1 SGHKS, CDR2 YYEKEE (reference sequence). CDR3 sequence reads: CASSLLLQYNEKLFF. In DNA form, the CDR3 reads TGTGCCAGCAGCTTGCTTCTTCAGTATAATGAAAAACTGTTTTTT.

V gene TRBV10-3 combines with J gene TRBJ2-5, with 9 bases aligning to TRBD1. The J call may be in error: the DNA end matches TRBJ2-7 better. This CDR3 contains 15 residues. From germline, CDR1 is ENHRY and CDR2 SYGVKD. CDR3 nucleotides: TGTGCCATCAGCCCTCCCGGGACAGGGCTTTACGAGCAGTACTTC. Residues: CAISPPGTGLYEQYF.

This clone occurred a few times. This sequence joins TRBV10-1 and TRBJ2-2; the match to TRBD2 covers 11 bases. CDR3 length: 18 residues. V shed 3 bases and J 3 bases; nucleotides not matched to a gene: 9. Germline CDR1 and CDR2: WNHNN and SYGVQD (reference sequence). The CDR3 DNA is TGCGCCAGCAGTGACAACATTCGGACTAGCGGGTACACCGGGGAGCTGTTTTTT. It codes for CASSDNIRTSGYTGELFF.

The chain is built from TRBV9 and TRBJ1-5; 11 nucleotides align to TRBD1. The CDR3 totals 15 residues. V lost 3 bases and J lost 3; bases outside the gene matches: 2. CDR1 and CDR2 (germline): SGDLS, YYNGEE. CDR3 nucleotides: TGTGCCAGCAGCGCCGGACAGGGGGCCAATCAGCCCCAGCATTTT. Its protein is CASSAGQGANQPQHF. The full variable domain, in which reference TRBV9 and TRBJ1-5 provide the parts outside the CDR3, is DSGVTQTPKHLITATGQRVTLRCSPRSGDLSVYWYQQSLDQGLQFLIQYYNGEERAKGNILERFSAQQFPDLHSELNLSSLELGDSALYFCASSAGQGANQPQHFGDGTRLSIL.

This chain uses TRBV5-4 with TRBJ2-2; the match to TRBD1 covers 9 bases. The germline CDR1 and CDR2 sequences are SGHNT and YYREEE (reference sequence). The CDR3 runs 14 residues. Trimming cost V 5 bases and J 3 bases; bases outside gene matches: 2. Written as DNA, the CDR3 is TGTGCCAGCAGACGGACAGGGGACACCGGGGAGCTGTTTTTT. The encoded protein is CASRRTGDTGELFF.

J is TRBJ1-2 and V is TRBV5-4; a weak D match, TRBD1 (5 bases). The CDR3 totals 15 residues. In germline, CDR1 is SGHNT, CDR2 YYREEE (reference sequence). The V and J ends lost 1 base and 4 bases respectively, with 14 bases between them. CDR3: CASSLPPGYGYGYTF. The CDR3 bases are TGTGCCAGCAGCTTGCCCCCAGGGTACGGCTATGGCTACACCTTC.

This clone was detected only once. The rearrangement links TRBV11-2 to TRBJ2-7; D call uncertain. V was clipped by 0 bases and J by 0 bases, with 9 bases between them. This CDR3 contains 15 residues. Germline V gives CDR1 SGHAT, CDR2 FQNNGV. CDR3 bases: TGTGCCAGCAGCTTAGATTATGCCAGCTCCTACGAGCAGTACTTC. Translated: CASSLDYASSYEQYF.

V gene TRBV11-1 combines with J gene TRBJ2-5; 13 bases line up with TRBD2. The trim removed 5 bases at V and 6 bases at J, leaving 9 bases unmatched. The length of the CDR3 is 16 residues. Germline values: CDR1 SGHAT, CDR2 FQDESV (reference sequence). CDR3 amino acids: CASSTGLAGDWKTQYF. In DNA, the CDR3 is TGTGCCAGCAGCACCGGACTAGCGGGGGACTGGAAGACCCAGTACTTC.

The V call is TRBV9, the J call TRBJ2-5, with 7 bases fitting TRBD1. The J segment lost 1 base and the V segment lost 5 bases, leaving 8 bases of the junction unmatched. The germline V gene has CDR1 SGDLS and CDR2 YYNGEE. The CDR3 is 15 residues long. The CDR3 here is CASSRTRTGQETQYF. The CDR3 DNA is TGTGCCAGCAGTAGGACTCGGACAGGCCAAGAGACCCAGTACTTC.

This sequence joins TRBV29-1 and TRBJ2-2; 8 nucleotides agree with TRBD1. Germline lookup yields CDR1 SQVTM and CDR2 ANQGSEA. The CDR3 consists of 14 residues. Germline trimming cut 7 bases from V and 4 bases from J; bases unmatched to any gene: 8. This CDR3 reads CSAGQAVPTGELFF. CDR3 DNA: TGCAGCGCGGGACAGGCCGTTCCCACCGGGGAGCTGTTTTTT.

CDR3 sequence reads: CASSIIPDRRNEKLFF. The CDR3 DNA sequence: TGCGCCAGCAGCATAATACCCGACAGGAGGAATGAAAAACTGTTTTTT. The chain has TRBV5-1 and TRBJ1-4, with D maybe TRBD1 (6 bases). Germline V gene sequence: CDR1 SGHRS, CDR2 YFSETQ. The CDR3 is made up of 16 amino acids. V lost 4 bases and J lost 5, with 18 bases in between.

The V gene is TRBV7-9, the J gene TRBJ2-7; D may be TRBD1 (6 bases). The CDR3 is 16 amino acids. Germline CDR1 is SEHNR and CDR2 is FQNEAQ (reference sequence). Trimming stripped 5 bases from V and 1 base from J, with 18 bases between. In nucleotides, the CDR3 is TGTGCCAGCAGCCCCCCGGGGCACAGGGATTCCTACGAGCAGTACTTC. Its protein product is CASSPPGHRDSYEQYF.